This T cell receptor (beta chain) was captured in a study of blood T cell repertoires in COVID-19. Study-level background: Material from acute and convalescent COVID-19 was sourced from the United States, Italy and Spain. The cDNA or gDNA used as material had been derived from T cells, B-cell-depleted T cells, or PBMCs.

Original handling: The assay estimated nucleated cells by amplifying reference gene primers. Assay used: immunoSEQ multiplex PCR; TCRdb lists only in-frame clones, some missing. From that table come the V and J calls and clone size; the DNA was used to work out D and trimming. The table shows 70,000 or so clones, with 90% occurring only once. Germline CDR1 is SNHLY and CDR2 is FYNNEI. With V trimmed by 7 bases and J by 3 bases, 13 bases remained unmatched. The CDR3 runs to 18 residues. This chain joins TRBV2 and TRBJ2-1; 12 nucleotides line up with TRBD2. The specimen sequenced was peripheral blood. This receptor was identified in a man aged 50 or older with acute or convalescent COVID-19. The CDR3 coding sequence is TGTGCCAGCATGCCCGGACTAGCGGGGCCTATCGTCTACAATGAGCAGTTCTTC. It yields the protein CASMPGLAGPIVYNEQFF.